This T cell receptor beta chain was observed in a study of T-cell reconstitution after alpha-beta-depleted transplantation in children. General study findings and limits: From newly produced T cells came most of the T-cell counts and diversity one year after transplant. The origin of high day-60 TCRbeta diversity in some patients lay in surviving recipient T cells and thymic progenitors. Reportedly, only several hundred clones from non-depleted graft cells drove alpha-beta T-cell counts at about two months.

This clonotype was counted ten times or more. Its antigen remains unidentified. Unique molecular identifiers were used in preparing the TCRbeta library. TCRdb reprocessed the PCR reads with MiXCR, giving one entry per CDR3 protein. The table has 110,000 or so distinct CDR3 sequences, approximately 6.6% seen once; the top ten hold approximately 23%. The clonotype comes from a male patient aged 2-15 years who had a stem cell transplant for acute lymphoblastic leukemia, so the T cells may come from the graft donor. This specimen consisted of PBMCs, mostly from graft donor cells, obtained 360 days after TCRalphabeta/CD19-depleted stem cell transplant.

The CDR3 region has the DNA TGTGCCAGCAGCTCCTACTACGAGCAGTACTTC. It encodes CASSSYYEQYF. The rearrangement uses TRBV7-9 and TRBJ2-7; D is undetermined. Trimming removed 4 bases at V and 3 bases at J, with 4 bases between. The CDR3 length is 11 residues. Germline values: CDR1 SEHNR, CDR2 FQNEAQ (reference sequence).